Sequencing of this TCR beta chain was carried out in a study of cytomegalovirus exposure and HLA in healthy donors. The primer mix had 60 Vbeta and 13 Jbeta primers. The repertoire was sequenced with immunoSEQ multiplex PCR; TCRdb's copy has only in-frame clones and lacks some. In the table there are approximately 82,000 clones, roughly four fifths of which are singletons. Study conclusions and caveats: Reports state that TCR beta sequences accurately predicted most subjects' HLA-A and HLA-B alleles. Reportedly, cytomegalovirus status was diagnosed with high sensitivity and specificity. The authors later found TCR association rates varying by HLA locus, with DRB1 most and HLA-C fewest.

With regard to this clone: The antigen is unknown.

Trimming left V 9 bases short and J 3 bases short, with 12 bases between. This CDR3 has 12 residues. Germline CDR1 and CDR2: SNHLY and FYNNEI. This chain connects TRBV2 to TRBJ2-7, with D perhaps matching TRBD1 (5 bases). This TCR came from a woman aged 45-59 years in good health and CMV-seropositive. What was sequenced was PBMCs. CDR3 bases: TGTGCCAGTCAGGGATCTGGCTACGAGCAGTACTTC. Translating it yields CASQGSGYEQYF.